Following are 7 T cell receptor beta chains from one sample sequenced in a study of breast tumors, draining lymph nodes, adjacent tissues. The lymph nodes were axillary draining lymph nodes from breast cancer patients. Each CDR3 protein gets one entry after TCRdb re-called the multiplex PCR reads with MiXCR. The profile shows about 100,000 distinct CDR3 sequences, approximately 21% of them singletons. Sequenced: axillary lymph node tissue. These receptors originate from a female donor with breast cancer. Some clones in this sample may be carry-over from other donors' samples.

Ten or more counts support this clonotype. The chain links TRBV6-5 to TRBJ1-6; D is ambiguous. This CDR3 region has 14 residues. The V gene's germline CDR1 is MNHEY and CDR2 SVGAGI. Trimming cost V 10 bases and J 8 bases, with 18 bases left between them. The DNA for the CDR3 is TGTGCCAACCCTCGTTTGGCCCTATATTCACCCCTCCACTTT. It codes for CANPRLALYSPLHF.

The chain carries TRBV5-1 and TRBJ1-1, with unresolved D. The CDR3 consists of 14 residues. Germline CDR1 is SGHRS and CDR2 is YFSETQ. V was shortened by 4 bases and J by 0 bases, with 10 bases between the two germline ends. The CDR3 loop reads CASSLAPMNTEAFF. Here the CDR3 DNA reads TGCGCCAGCAGCCTGGCACCGATGAACACTGAAGCTTTCTTT.

In this sample, this clonotype turned up many times. This rearrangement joins TRBV20-1 to TRBJ2-3; no reliable D call. V was pared by 2 bases and J by 6 bases, with 3 bases between. The CDR3 has 10 amino acids. Germline V CDR1 and CDR2: DFQATT, SNEGSKA (reference sequence). The chain's CDR3 is CSARSDTQYF. CDR3 nucleotide sequence: TGCAGTGCTAGATCGGATACGCAGTATTTT.

This clonotype has ten or more counts. The CDR3 here is CASSLDQSSTDTQYF. For the CDR3, the DNA is TGCGCCAGCAGCTTGGACCAGTCTAGCACAGATACGCAGTATTTT. The J gene is TRBJ2-3, the V gene TRBV5-1; D uncertain. Germline CDR1 and CDR2: SGHRS and YFSETQ. Trimming took 0 bases from V and 0 from J, leaving 8 bases between them. The CDR3 has 15 amino acids.

This clonotype was detected ten times or more. The rearrangement links TRBV4-1 to TRBJ2-3, with 7 positions matching TRBD1. Germline values: CDR1 MGHRA, CDR2 YSYEKL. The CDR3 has 14 residues. Unmatched junction bases numbered 4, after V lost 4 bases and J lost 3 bases. DNA of the CDR3: TGCGCCAGCAGCCCCGGGACAGCAACAGATACGCAGTATTTT. Amino acid sequence: CASSPGTATDTQYF.

This clonotype was seen a few times. J is TRBJ1-1 and V is TRBV5-1; D call uncertain. The length of the CDR3 is 16 residues. V was cut by 0 bases and J by 0 bases, with 12 bases left in between. Germline values: CDR1 SGHRS, CDR2 YFSETQ. CDR3 residues: CASSLADVKMNTEAFF. In DNA form, the CDR3 reads TGCGCCAGCAGCTTGGCCGATGTGAAAATGAACACTGAAGCTTTCTTT.

This clonotype was observed at least ten times. The genes are TRBV20-1 and TRBJ1-5; D gene ambiguous. Trimming removed 4 bases from V and 5 bases from J, with 12 bases in between. The germline gives CDR1 DFQATT, CDR2 SNEGSKA (reference sequence). The CDR3 contains 13 residues. This CDR3 reads CSAKSGLHQPQHF. The CDR3 DNA sequence: TGCAGTGCTAAATCCGGGCTCCATCAGCCCCAGCATTTT.